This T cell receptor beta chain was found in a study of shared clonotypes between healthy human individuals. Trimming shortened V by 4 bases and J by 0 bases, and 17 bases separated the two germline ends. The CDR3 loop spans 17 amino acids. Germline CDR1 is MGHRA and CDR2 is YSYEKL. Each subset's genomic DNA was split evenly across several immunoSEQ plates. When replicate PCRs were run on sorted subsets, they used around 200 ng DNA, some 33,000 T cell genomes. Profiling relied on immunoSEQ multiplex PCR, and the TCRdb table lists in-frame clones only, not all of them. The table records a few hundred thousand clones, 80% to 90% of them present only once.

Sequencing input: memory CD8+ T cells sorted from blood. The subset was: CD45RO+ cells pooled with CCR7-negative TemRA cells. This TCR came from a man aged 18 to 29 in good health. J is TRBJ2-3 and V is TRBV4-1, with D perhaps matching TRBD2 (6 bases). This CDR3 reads CASSPLGAGLSTDTQYF. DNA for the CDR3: TGCGCCAGCAGCCCTCTTGGGGCGGGGCTGAGCACAGATACGCAGTATTTT.